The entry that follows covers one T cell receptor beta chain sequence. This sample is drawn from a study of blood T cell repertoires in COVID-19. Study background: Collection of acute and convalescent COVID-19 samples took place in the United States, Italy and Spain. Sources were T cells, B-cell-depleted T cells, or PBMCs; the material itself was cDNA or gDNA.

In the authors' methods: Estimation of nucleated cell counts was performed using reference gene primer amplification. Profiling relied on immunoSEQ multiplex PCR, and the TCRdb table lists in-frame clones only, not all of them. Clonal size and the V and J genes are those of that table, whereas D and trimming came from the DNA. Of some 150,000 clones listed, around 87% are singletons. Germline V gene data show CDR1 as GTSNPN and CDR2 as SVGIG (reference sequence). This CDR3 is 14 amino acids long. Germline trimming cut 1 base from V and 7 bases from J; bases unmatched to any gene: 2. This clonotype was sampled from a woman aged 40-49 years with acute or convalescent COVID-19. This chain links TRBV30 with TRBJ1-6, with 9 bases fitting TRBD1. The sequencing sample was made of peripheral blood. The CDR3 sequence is CAWSEGQGNSPLHF. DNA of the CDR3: TGTGCCTGGAGTGAGGGACAGGGCAATTCACCCCTCCACTTT.